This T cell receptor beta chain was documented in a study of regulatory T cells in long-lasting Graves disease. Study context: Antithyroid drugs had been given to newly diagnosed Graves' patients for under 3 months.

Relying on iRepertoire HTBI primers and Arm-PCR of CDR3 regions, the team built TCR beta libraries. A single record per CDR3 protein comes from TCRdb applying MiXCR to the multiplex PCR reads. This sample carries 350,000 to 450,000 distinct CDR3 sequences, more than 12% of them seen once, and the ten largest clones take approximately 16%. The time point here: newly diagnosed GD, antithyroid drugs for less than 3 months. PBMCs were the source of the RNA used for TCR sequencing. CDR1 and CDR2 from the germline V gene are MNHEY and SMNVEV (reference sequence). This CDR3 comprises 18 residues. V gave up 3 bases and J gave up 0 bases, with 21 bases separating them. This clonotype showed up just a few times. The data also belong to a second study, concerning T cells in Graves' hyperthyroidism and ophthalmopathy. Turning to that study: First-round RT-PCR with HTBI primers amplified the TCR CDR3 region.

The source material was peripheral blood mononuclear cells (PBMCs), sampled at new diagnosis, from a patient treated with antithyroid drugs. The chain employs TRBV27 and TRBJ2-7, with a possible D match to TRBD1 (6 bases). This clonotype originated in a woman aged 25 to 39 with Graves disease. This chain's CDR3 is CASSLRVPRGGYSYEQYF. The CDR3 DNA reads TGTGCCAGCAGTTTGAGAGTACCCCGAGGGGGATACTCCTACGAGCAGTACTTC.